Listed below are T cell receptor beta chains from one sample, sequenced in a study of blood T cell repertoires in COVID-19. Profiling relied on immunoSEQ multiplex PCR, and the TCRdb table lists in-frame clones only, not all of them. This table has 150,000 to 200,000 clones, 60% to 85% appearing once. Sequencing input: peripheral blood. These receptors came from a man aged 55 to 70 with active or convalescent COVID-19. The CDR3 runs from the conserved cysteine through the conserved F or W. Each record gives: V gene, J gene, CDR3 protein.

TRBV10-2	TRBJ2-7	CASTTSLYEQYF
TRBV6-2/TRBV6-3	TRBJ2-7	CASSPAFSEQYF
TRBV28	TRBJ2-3	CASRIQGRGQYF
TRBV30	TRBJ2-1	CAWKGDPGLAGTSYNEQFF
TRBV4-1	TRBJ2-6	CASSRQIWANVLTF
TRBV15	TRBJ2-7	CATSKQGPSYEQYF
TRBV9	TRBJ2-1	CASSPRHKREYNEQFF
TRBV7-2	TRBJ2-5	CASSPSSGSSETQYF
TRBV18	TRBJ2-7	CASSPGLAGFEQYF
TRBV25-1	TRBJ2-1	CASSAPTSGYNEQFF
TRBV5-4	TRBJ2-1	CASSSPGLALPSANEQFF
TRBV6-5	TRBJ2-7	CASRGRDRGYEQYF
TRBV27	TRBJ1-5	CASNLSGAVNQPQHF
TRBV5-1	TRBJ1-1	CASSAGGASEAFF
TRBV18	TRBJ1-2	CASSQEGGSPGYTF
TRBV5-1	TRBJ1-1	CASSPTGGRFHTEAFF
TRBV29-1	TRBJ2-7	CSDRGGLAGSYEQYF
TRBV6-4	TRBJ2-1	CASSARGLYNEQFF
TRBV19	TRBJ1-1	CASSIDLGQATMNTEAFF
TRBV7-2	TRBJ1-2	CASSFQGTDGYTF
TRBV27	TRBJ2-7	CASRKDGNYEQYF
TRBV3-1/TRBV3-2	TRBJ2-1	CASSQAVLAGGRNEQFF
TRBV28	TRBJ2-2	CASRTPGAGELFF
TRBV5-1	TRBJ2-7	CASSSGLAGYYEQYF
TRBV27	TRBJ2-3	CASTLAGSADTQYF
TRBV28	TRBJ2-3	CASRAAGFQGDTQYF
TRBV27	TRBJ2-5	CASSLLGTGQETQYF
TRBV7-9	TRBJ2-7	CASSLASGRISYEQYF
TRBV7-9	TRBJ2-3	CASSSSGSTDTQYF
TRBV15	TRBJ2-5	CATSRGDSQETQYF
TRBV7-8	TRBJ2-1	CASSLVAGVNEQFF
TRBV6-5	TRBJ2-5	CASSTSEETQYF
TRBV20-1	TRBJ1-5	CSASVHGTGGYSNQPQHF
TRBV24-1	TRBJ2-1	CATGMTSGVNEQFF
TRBV11-1	TRBJ2-7	CASSFGQGAGEQYF
TRBV6-5	TRBJ1-2	CASRSGGGYGYTF
TRBV30	TRBJ1-2	CAWGFLGQGNYGYTF
TRBV9	TRBJ1-2	CASSVGSRGGTVYGYTF
TRBV11-2	TRBJ2-3	CASSLDRAPDTQYF
TRBV18	TRBJ2-3	CASSGTGGADTQYF
TRBV9	TRBJ2-7	CASSVGGTSDEQYF
TRBV5-6	TRBJ1-4	CASSSLQGRGATNEKLFF
TRBV9	TRBJ2-3	CASSVEGTVTDTQYF
TRBV7-2	TRBJ2-7	CASSRDRGVGEQYF
TRBV5-1	TRBJ2-1	CASSLRLAGVKNEQFF
TRBV10-3	TRBJ2-1	CAISESRGEQFF
TRBV5-1	TRBJ2-1	CASMGLAGRDEQFF
TRBV4-2	TRBJ2-3	CASSQEALAASTDTQYF
TRBV6-5	TRBJ2-3	CASTPSGRDTQYF
TRBV4-1	TRBJ2-4	CASSQEPSGLLAKNIQYF
TRBV7-9	TRBJ2-5	CASSLRTSGQETQYF
TRBV27	TRBJ1-5	CASSLLGSSNQPQHF
TRBV10-3	TRBJ2-1	CAISEFTSGNEQFF
TRBV12-3/TRBV12-4	TRBJ1-3	CASSLTEGNTIYF
TRBV6-5	TRBJ1-4	CASSSSPGATNEKLFF
TRBV19	TRBJ1-2	CASSMGVGEGYGYTF
TRBV18	TRBJ2-1	CASSPRRLEQFF
TRBV21-1	TRBJ2-3	CASSKAGADTQYF
TRBV5-8	TRBJ1-1	CASSSARGRTEAFF
TRBV6-5	TRBJ2-5	CASSYQGSGETQYF